The rows below give T cell receptor beta chains drawn from one sample of a study of radiotherapy plus CTLA-4 blockade in lung cancer. The method was immunoSEQ multiplex PCR; TCRdb's version includes in-frame clones alone and lacks a portion of them. This sample has roughly 90,000 clones, with around 76% found just once. The material sequenced was peripheral blood, taken from a patient treated with radiotherapy plus ipilimumab. Receptors were obtained from a human donor with non-small cell lung cancer who had a partial response to radiotherapy plus ipilimumab. Some clones in this sample may be carry-over from other donors' samples. Both conserved end residues are part of each CDR3. The order of the fields is CDR3 protein, CDR3 DNA, D gene, clone size, V gene, J gene. D genes are given only for firm matches. Not all rows give a size; the values are once, few, many and, for expanded clones, a class.

cdr3_aa: CASSPLSGYQETQYF
cdr3_nt: TGCGCCAGCAGCCCCCTTTCCGGGTACCAAGAGACCCAGTACTTC
d_call: .
clone_size: .
v_call: TRBV5-1
j_call: TRBJ2-5

cdr3_aa: CASSQYRDTDTQYF
cdr3_nt: TGCGCCAGCAGCCAATACAGGGACACAGATACGCAGTATTTT
d_call: .
clone_size: .
v_call: TRBV4-1
j_call: TRBJ2-3

cdr3_aa: CAWSMGSPKAFF
cdr3_nt: TGTGCCTGGAGTATGGGCAGCCCTAAAGCTTTCTTT
d_call: .
clone_size: once
v_call: TRBV30
j_call: TRBJ1-1

cdr3_aa: CASSLSAGDSYNEQFF
cdr3_nt: TGTGCCAGCAGTTTATCGGCAGGGGACTCCTACAATGAGCAGTTCTTC
d_call: .
clone_size: .
v_call: TRBV27
j_call: TRBJ2-1

cdr3_aa: CASSLISNQPQHF
cdr3_nt: TGTGCCAGCAGTTTAATAAGCAATCAGCCCCAGCATTTT
d_call: .
clone_size: .
v_call: TRBV27
j_call: TRBJ1-5

cdr3_aa: CASSPREGKYEQYF
cdr3_nt: TGTGCCAGCTCACCACGGGAGGGGAAATACGAGCAGTACTTC
d_call: TRBD2
clone_size: .
v_call: TRBV18
j_call: TRBJ2-7

cdr3_aa: CASSPGTGGRETQYF
cdr3_nt: TGCGCCAGCAGTCCTGGGACAGGGGGTCGAGAGACCCAGTACTTC
d_call: TRBD1
clone_size: .
v_call: TRBV10-1
j_call: TRBJ2-5

cdr3_aa: CASRRTSGGNTDTQYF
cdr3_nt: TGTGCCAGCAGGCGGACTAGCGGGGGGAACACAGATACGCAGTATTTT
d_call: TRBD2
clone_size: .
v_call: TRBV9
j_call: TRBJ2-3

cdr3_aa: CASSIGGQENQPQHF
cdr3_nt: TGTGCCAGTAGTATAGGGGGACAGGAGAATCAGCCCCAGCATTTT
d_call: TRBD1
clone_size: .
v_call: TRBV19
j_call: TRBJ1-5

cdr3_aa: CASSLNSNEQFF
cdr3_nt: TGTGCCAGCAGCTTAAACTCCAATGAGCAGTTCTTC
d_call: .
clone_size: .
v_call: TRBV11-3
j_call: TRBJ2-1

cdr3_aa: CASSSGQNNSPLHF
cdr3_nt: TGTGCCAGCAGTTCGGGACAGAATAATTCACCCCTCCACTTT
d_call: TRBD1
clone_size: .
v_call: TRBV6-1
j_call: TRBJ1-6

cdr3_aa: CASRHTPGTQYEQYF
cdr3_nt: TGCGCCAGCAGGCACACCCCGGGAACTCAGTACGAGCAGTACTTC
d_call: .
clone_size: .
v_call: TRBV4-1
j_call: TRBJ2-7